What follows is one TCR beta chain and its context. Its antigen remains unidentified. Assay used: immunoSEQ multiplex PCR; TCRdb lists only in-frame clones, some missing. The table records about 680,000 clones, around 90% of them present only once. The sample comes from a study of Ad26.COV2.S vaccination and SARS-CoV-2 variants. In the study overall: By the intramuscular route, Ad26.COV2.S was given once, or twice 56 days apart.

Points from the study as a whole: Spike-specific TCR breadth was greater in vaccine than placebo recipients. Substantial breadth in spike-specific CD8+ and CD4+ T cell responses was reportedly seen after vaccination.

The treatment: about 20 received Ad26.COV2.S at low or high dose, single or two shots; about 5 received placebo; per-sample allocation not given. On day 63 after the first injection, vaccine and placebo recipients gave samples. V dropped 3 bases and J dropped 0 bases, with 9 bases sitting between them. Germline CDR1 MNHNS, CDR2 SASEGT. There are 15 residues in the CDR3. V is TRBV6-1 and J is TRBJ1-3; perhaps TRBD1 as D (5 bases). The clonotype was recovered from a person aged 18-65 years who received the Ad26.COV2.S COVID-19 vaccine or a placebo. Sequencing used peripheral blood, obtained in a trial of Ad26.COV2.S vaccine versus placebo. The CDR3 protein is CASSDGAYSGNTIYF. CDR3 DNA sequence: TGTGCCAGCAGTGATGGGGCTTACTCTGGAAACACCATATATTTT.